This TCR beta chain was sequenced during a study of blood T cells in healthy people across ages. Study observations and caveats: In older individuals, TCR beta diversity per million T cells was lower, falling roughly linearly with age.

The CDR3 extends over 14 amino acids. Germline CDR1 and CDR2: SGHKS and YYEKEE (reference sequence). V was clipped by 6 bases and J by 3 bases; unmatched bases: 5. This clonotype was counted a few times. Its target is unknown. Together with a sample-barcoded 5' primer, a J-beta primer mix was included in a second PCR lasting roughly 6 to 12 cycles. MiXCR, applied by TCRdb to the 5' RACE reads, yields one record per CDR3 protein. The sample includes 1.5 million to 2 million distinct CDR3 sequences, just under 50% of them seen just once. All donors came from Russia, were Caucasian and healthy, and spanned ages roughly 6 to 100. At least 7 million PBMCs were isolated per sample.

The sequencing sample was made of blood. The TCR was taken from a woman between 35 and 50 years old in good health. This chain joins TRBV5-5 and TRBJ2-3; 9 bases fit TRBD1. The CDR3 sequence is CASNRDRATDTQYF. CDR3 DNA sequence: TGTGCCAGCAACCGGGACAGGGCAACAGATACGCAGTATTTT.